The clone carrying this T cell receptor (beta chain) was seen just once. What it recognizes is unknown. The entry originates in a study of T cell repertoires in cytomegalovirus infection. Study context: Evidence of both CMV infection and a matching HLA type came from public TCR beta signatures.

TCRdb ran MiXCR on the reads and lists one entry per CDR3 protein. Of 650,000 to 900,000 distinct CDR3 sequences detected, roughly 33% appear once; the ten largest clones hold around 11%. Germline V gene sequence: CDR1 MNHEY, CDR2 SMNVEV (reference sequence). The CDR3 has 14 residues. V dropped 2 bases and J dropped 2 bases, with 8 bases sitting between them. General study points: Pooled public TCR beta family frequency picked out CMV carriers with the relevant HLA. Across the ex vivo response, the dominant clonotypes were HLA-C-restricted CMV-specific TCR beta clonotypes.

J is TRBJ2-3 and V is TRBV27; D is uncertain. Sequenced here: cultured CD8+ T cells from PBMCs, sampled from culture after CMV antigen stimulation. This clonotype originated in a human donor in good health (CMV status not recorded). Some clones in this sample may be carry-over from other donors' samples. CDR3 DNA: TGTGCCAGCAGTTTACTCCCCGACACAGATACGCAGTATTTT. Encoded protein: CASSLLPDTDTQYF.